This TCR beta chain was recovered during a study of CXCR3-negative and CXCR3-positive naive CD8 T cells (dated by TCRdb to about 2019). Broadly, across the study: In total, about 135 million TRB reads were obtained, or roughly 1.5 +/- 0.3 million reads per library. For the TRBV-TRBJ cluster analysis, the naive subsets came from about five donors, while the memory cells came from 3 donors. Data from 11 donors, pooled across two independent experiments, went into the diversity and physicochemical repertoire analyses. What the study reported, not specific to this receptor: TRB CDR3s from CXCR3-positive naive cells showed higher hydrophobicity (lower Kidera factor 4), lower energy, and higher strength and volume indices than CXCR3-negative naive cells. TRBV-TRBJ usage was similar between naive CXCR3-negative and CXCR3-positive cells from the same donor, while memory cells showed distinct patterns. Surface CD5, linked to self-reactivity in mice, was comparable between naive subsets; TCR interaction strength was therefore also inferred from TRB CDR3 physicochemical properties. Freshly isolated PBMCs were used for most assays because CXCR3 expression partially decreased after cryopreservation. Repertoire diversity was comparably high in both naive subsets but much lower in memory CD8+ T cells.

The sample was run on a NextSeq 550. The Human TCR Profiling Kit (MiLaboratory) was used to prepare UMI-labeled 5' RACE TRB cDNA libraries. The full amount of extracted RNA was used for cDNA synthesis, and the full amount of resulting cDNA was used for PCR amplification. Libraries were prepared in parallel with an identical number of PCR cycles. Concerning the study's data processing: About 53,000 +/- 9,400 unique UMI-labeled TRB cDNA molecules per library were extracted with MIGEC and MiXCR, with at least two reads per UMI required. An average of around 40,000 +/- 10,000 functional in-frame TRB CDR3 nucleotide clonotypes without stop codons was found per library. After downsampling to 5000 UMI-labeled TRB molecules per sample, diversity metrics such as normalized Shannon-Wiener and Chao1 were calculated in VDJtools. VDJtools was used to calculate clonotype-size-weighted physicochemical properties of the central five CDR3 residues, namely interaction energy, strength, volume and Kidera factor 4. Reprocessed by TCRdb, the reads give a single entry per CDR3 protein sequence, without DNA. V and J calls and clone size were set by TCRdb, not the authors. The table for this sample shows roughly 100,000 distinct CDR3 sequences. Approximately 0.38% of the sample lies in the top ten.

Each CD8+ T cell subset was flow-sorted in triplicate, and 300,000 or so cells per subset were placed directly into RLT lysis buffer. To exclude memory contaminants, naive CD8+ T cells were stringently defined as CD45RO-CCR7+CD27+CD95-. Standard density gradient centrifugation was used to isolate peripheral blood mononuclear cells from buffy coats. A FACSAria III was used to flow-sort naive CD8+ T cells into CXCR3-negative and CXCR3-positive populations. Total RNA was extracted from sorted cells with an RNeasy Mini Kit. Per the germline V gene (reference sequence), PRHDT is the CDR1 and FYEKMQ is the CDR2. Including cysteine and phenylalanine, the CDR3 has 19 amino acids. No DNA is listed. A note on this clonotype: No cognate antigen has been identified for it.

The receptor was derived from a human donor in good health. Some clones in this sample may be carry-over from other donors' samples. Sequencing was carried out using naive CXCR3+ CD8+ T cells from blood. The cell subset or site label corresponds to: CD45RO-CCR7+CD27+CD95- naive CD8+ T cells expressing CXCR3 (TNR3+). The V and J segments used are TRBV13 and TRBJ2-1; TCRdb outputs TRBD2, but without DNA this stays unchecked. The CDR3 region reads CASSAAGTSGRRSYNEQFF.